This T cell receptor beta chain emerged from a study of T cells in Graves' hyperthyroidism and ophthalmopathy (dated by TCRdb to between 2018 and 2020). With regard to the full study: Peripheral blood was collected at initial diagnosis, before any treatment. A discovery cohort of about a hundred patients, about 44 with Graves' ophthalmopathy and 55 to 65 with stable Graves' hyperthyroidism, was used to find distinguishing TCR V-J signatures. Whether ophthalmopathy could be predicted prospectively was tested in an independent validation cohort made up of under 20 hyperthyroidism patients plus 17 patients who later progressed to ophthalmopathy. The roughly 91 discovery patients were randomly divided into training and test sets at a 7:3 ratio. Thyroid tissue and blood T-cell repertoires from several Graves' hyperthyroidism patients were also compared in the study. Once sampling was done, hyperthyroidism patients were given methimazole at a starting dose of 30 mg daily, whereas ophthalmopathy patients were given high-dose intravenous methylprednisolone. According to the paper, TCR Vbeta CDR3 sequencing was carried out on 135 peripheral blood samples, which came from fewer than 50 ophthalmopathy, 80 or so hyperthyroidism and approximately 17 progressor patients. General conclusions and limits of the study: In validation, the model predicted progression to ophthalmopathy a median of around 6.5 months before onset, with roughly 70% sensitivity and roughly 79% specificity. Blood samples also contained most of the expanded thyroid clonotypes (frequency above 0.001), which suggests that blood repertoires may reflect thyroid immune responses. In cross-validation, a model built on a 13 V-J signature told ophthalmopathy apart from stable hyperthyroidism with 87.88% sensitivity and about 81% specificity, and in testing the same model reached 80%/75%. No statistical method was used to fix the sample size in advance, and group allocation was not hidden from the investigators.

Hyperthyroidism patients were aged 18 to 65 years and newly diagnosed, with disease duration of less than 2 months. Patients with uncontrolled infections, other autoimmune diseases, pregnancy or lactation were excluded. Clinical symptoms, serum thyroxine and TRAb, thyroid ultrasound, and orbital computed tomography formed the basis for the diagnoses. Blood from progressor patients was drawn when they were first diagnosed with hyperthyroidism, before any ophthalmopathy symptoms appeared. PBMCs were separated from roughly 10 ml of fresh peripheral blood using Ficoll-Paque density gradient centrifugation. Patients classed as progressors first received a Graves' hyperthyroidism diagnosis and then went on to develop ophthalmopathy during follow-up. Total RNA was extracted with Trizol reagent, and quality was checked on an Agilent 2100 Bioanalyzer. The TCR beta CDR3 regions were amplified from the RNA transcripts. The first round of RT-PCR for the TCR CDR3 was performed with the HTBI primer set and the Qiagen OneStep RT-PCR kit. Libraries were constructed in a second round of multiplex PCR, after which size selection and purification were carried out. Libraries were sequenced paired-end with 100 bp reads on an Illumina HiSeq2000. Per the original workflow: SOAPnuke was used to process the raw data, removing reads that contained adapters or uncalled bases, had a mean Phred below 15, or lacked an exact match to the constant primer or identifier. COPE v1.2.5 was used to merge high-quality paired reads, and clonotypes were defined as unique nucleotide sequences. MiTCR v1.1 was used to align the clonotypes against IMGT TRBV, TRBD and TRBJ reference segments. Analysis was restricted to V-J combinations with a frequency above 0.0001, which covered 99.2% of repertoires. A TCS score was defined as the ratio of F50 (clonal expansion) to E x V (chaos), with BLOSUM62-based TCRdist applied between CDR3 peptides within each V-J. Welch's t-statistics and random forest reduced 500 to 550 V-J features to about 12, which were used in a naive Bayes classifier (R e1071). The public sequencing data were trimmed at Q25 with fastp and processed into clonotypes with MiXCR by TCRdb, which kept only in-frame beta chains. Rows with a matching CDR3 protein are joined into one entry that keeps the most common DNA and genes. None of the V and J calls come from the authors' own analysis; TCRdb made them. This sample gives roughly 180,000 distinct CDR3 sequences in total; roughly 10% of them show up just once. Around 20% of the sample goes to the ten largest clones.

CDR3 length: 13 amino acids, cysteine to phenylalanine. The only DNA kept is the CDR3, 39 bases in frame from the first base. The V and J ends are trimmed by 4 bases and 1 base, leaving 7 bases between them. Looking up the germline V gene yields CDR1 MDHEN and CDR2 SYDVKM. The sample holds many counts of this clonotype. Its recognized antigen is unknown. Base qualities are not recorded, but no much larger clone differs from it by a single base. The sequence came from a woman between 18 and 29 years old with Graves' hyperthyroidism that later progressed to Graves' ophthalmopathy. This sequence uses TRBV28 and TRBJ1-1; too little of a D gene remains to name it. The sample comprised blood. The CDR3 here reads CASSSVRNTEAFF. The DNA sequence reads TGTGCCAGCAGTTCGGTTAGGAACACTGAAGCTTTCTTT.